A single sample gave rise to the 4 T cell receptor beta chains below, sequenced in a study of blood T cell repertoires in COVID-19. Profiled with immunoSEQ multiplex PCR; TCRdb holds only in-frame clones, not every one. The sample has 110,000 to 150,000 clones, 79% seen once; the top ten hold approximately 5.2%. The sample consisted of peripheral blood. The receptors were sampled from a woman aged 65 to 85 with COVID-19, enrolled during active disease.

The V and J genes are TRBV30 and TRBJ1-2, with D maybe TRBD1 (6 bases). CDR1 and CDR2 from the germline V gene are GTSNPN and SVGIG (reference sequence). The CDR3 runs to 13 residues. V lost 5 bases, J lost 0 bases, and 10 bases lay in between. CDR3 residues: CAWSQGTNYGYTF. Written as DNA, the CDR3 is TGTGCCTGGTCGCAGGGGACTAACTATGGCTACACCTTC.

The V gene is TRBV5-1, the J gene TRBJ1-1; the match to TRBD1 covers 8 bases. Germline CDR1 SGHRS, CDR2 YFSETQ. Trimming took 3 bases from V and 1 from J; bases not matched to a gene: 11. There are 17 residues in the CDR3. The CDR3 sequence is CASSWTGMHVGNTEAFF. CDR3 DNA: TGCGCCAGCAGCTGGACAGGGATGCACGTCGGGAACACTGAAGCTTTCTTT.

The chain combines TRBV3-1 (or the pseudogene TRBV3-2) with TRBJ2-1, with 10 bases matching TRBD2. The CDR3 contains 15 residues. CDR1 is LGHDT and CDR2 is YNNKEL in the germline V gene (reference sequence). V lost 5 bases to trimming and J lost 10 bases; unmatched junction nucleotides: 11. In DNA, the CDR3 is TGTGCCAGCAGCTCACAGGGGCTAGCGGGGGCCGAGCAGTTCTTC. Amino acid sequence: CASSSQGLAGAEQFF.

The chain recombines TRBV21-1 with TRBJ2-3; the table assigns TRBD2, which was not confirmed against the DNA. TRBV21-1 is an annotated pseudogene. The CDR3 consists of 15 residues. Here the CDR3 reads CASTAGGQHTDTQYF. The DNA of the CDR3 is TGTGCCAGCACTGCGGGGGGGCAACACACAGATACGCAGTATTTT.